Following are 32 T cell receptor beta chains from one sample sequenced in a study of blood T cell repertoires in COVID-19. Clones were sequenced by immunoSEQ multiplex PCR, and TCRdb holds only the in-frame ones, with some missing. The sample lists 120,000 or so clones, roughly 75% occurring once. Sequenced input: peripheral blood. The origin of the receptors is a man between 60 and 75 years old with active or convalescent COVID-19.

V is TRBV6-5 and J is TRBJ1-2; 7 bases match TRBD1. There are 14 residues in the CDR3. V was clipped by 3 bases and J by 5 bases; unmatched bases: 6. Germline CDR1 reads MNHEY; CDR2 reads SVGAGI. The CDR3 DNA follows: TGTGCCAGCAGTTATGGCAGGGGGATTTATGGCTACACCTTC. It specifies CASSYGRGIYGYTF.

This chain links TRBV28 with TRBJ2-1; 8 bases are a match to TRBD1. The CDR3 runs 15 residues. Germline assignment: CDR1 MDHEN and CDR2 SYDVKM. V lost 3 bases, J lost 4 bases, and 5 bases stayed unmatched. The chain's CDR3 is CASSFSGGSYNEQFF. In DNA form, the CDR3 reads TGTGCCAGCAGTTTCTCAGGGGGCAGTTACAATGAGCAGTTCTTC.

The CDR3 sequence: CATTQGVGNQPQHF. In nucleotides, the CDR3 is TGTGCCACCACACAGGGGGTGGGCAATCAGCCCCAGCATTTT. The chain employs TRBV10-3 and TRBJ1-5; 8 bases fit TRBD1. The V segment lost 10 bases and the J segment 2 bases; nucleotides outside the gene matches: 7. CDR3 length: 14 residues. Germline V CDR1 and CDR2: ENHRY, SYGVKD.

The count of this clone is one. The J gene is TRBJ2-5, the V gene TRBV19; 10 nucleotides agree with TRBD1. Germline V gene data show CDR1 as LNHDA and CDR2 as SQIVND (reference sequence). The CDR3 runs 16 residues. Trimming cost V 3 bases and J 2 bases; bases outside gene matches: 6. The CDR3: CASSISGTGAQETQYF. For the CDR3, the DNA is TGTGCCAGTAGTATTAGCGGGACAGGGGCACAAGAGACCCAGTACTTC.

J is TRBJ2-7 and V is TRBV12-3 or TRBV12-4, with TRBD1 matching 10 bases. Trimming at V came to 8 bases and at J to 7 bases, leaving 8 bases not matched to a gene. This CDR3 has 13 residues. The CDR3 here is CASAAGTGEEQYF. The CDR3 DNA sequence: TGTGCCAGCGCCGCCGGGACAGGGGAAGAGCAGTACTTC.

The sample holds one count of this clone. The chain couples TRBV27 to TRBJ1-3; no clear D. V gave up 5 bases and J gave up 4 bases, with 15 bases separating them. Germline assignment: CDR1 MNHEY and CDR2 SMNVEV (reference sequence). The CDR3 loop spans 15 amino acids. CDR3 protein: CASSRSPGSGNTIYF. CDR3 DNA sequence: TGTGCCAGCAGTCGTTCCCCGGGGTCCGGAAACACCATATATTTT.

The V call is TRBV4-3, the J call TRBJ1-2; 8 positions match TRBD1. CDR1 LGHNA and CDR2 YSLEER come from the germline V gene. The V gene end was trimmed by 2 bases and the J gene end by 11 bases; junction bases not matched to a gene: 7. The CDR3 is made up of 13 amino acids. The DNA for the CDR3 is TGCGCCAGCAGCCAAACAGGGGGGGCACCATACACCTTC. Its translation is CASSQTGGAPYTF.

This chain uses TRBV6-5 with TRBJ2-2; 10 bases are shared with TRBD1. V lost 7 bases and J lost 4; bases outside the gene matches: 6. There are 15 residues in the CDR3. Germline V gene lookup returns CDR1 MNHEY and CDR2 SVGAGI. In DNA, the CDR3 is TGTGCCAGCACCCTGGGACAGGGGAGCACCGGGGAGCTGTTTTTT. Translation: CASTLGQGSTGELFF.

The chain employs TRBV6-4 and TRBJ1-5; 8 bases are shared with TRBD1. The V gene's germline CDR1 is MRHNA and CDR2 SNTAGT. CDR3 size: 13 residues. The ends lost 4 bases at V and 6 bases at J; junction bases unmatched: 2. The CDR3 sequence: CASSAGGGQPQHF. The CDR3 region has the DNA TGTGCCAGCAGTGCAGGGGGCGGTCAGCCCCAGCATTTT.

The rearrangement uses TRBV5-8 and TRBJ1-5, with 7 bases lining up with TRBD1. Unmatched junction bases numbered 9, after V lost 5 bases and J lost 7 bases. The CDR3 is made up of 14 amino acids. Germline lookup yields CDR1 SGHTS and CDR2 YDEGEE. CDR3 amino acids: CASRLGTVPQPQHF. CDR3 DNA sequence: TGTGCCAGCAGACTAGGGACAGTCCCGCAGCCCCAGCATTTT.

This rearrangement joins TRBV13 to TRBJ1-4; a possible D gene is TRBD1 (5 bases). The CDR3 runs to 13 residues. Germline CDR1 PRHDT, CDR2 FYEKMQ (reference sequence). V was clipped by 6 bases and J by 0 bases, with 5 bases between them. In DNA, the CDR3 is TGTGCCAGCAGGACAGCAACTAATGAAAAACTGTTTTTT. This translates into CASRTATNEKLFF. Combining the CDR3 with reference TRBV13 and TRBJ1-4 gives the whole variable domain AAGVIQSPRHLIKEKRETATLKCYPIPRHDTVYWYQQGPGQDPQFLISFYEKMQSDKGSIPDRFSAQQFSDYHSELNMSSLELGDSALYFCASRTATNEKLFFGSGTQLSVL.

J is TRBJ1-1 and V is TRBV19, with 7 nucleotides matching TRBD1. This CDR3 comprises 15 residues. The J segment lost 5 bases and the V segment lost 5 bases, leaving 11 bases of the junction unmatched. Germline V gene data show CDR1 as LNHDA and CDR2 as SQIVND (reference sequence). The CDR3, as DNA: TGTGCCAGTAGTGACCCAGGGGGTGTCGGGACTGAAGCTTTCTTT. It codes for CASSDPGGVGTEAFF. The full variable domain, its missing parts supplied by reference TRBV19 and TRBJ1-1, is DGGITQSPKYLFRKEGQNVTLSCEQNLNHDAMYWYRQDPGQGLRLIYYSQIVNDFQKGDIAEGYSVSREKKESFPLTVTSAQKNPTAFYLCASSDPGGVGTEAFFGQGTRLTVV.

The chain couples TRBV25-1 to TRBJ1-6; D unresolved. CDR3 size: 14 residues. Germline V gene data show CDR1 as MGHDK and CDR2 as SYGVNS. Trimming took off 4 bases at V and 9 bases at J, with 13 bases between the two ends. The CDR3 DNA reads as TGTGCCAGCAGTGGCAGGCTTGGGAGTTCACCCCTCCACTTT. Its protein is CASSGRLGSSPLHF.

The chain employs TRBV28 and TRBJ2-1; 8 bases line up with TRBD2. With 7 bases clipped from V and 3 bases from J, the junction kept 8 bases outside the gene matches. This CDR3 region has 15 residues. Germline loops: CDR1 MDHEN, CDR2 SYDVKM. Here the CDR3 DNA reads TGTGCCAGCACCCTCGGGGGACTAGTCTACAATGAGCAGTTCTTC. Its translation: CASTLGGLVYNEQFF.

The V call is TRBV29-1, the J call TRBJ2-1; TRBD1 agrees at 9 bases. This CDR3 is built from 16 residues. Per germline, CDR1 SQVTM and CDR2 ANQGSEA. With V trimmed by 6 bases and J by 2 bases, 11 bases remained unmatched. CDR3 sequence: CSVRSPGQGPYNEQFF. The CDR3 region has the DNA TGCAGCGTACGAAGCCCCGGACAGGGGCCCTACAATGAGCAGTTCTTC.

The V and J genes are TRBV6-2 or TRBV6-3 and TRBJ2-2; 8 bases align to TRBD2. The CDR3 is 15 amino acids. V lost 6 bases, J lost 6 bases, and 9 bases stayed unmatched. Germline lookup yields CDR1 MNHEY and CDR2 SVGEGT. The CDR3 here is CASSRTRGGSGELFF. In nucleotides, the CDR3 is TGTGCCAGCAGCCGAACCCGGGGGGGGTCCGGGGAGCTGTTTTTT.

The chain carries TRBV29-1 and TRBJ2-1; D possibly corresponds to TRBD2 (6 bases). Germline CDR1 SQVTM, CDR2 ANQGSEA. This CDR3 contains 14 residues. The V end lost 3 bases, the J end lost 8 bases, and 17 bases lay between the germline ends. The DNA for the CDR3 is TGCAGCGTTGACTCAGGACTACGTTTTGATGAGCAGTTCTTC. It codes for CSVDSGLRFDEQFF.

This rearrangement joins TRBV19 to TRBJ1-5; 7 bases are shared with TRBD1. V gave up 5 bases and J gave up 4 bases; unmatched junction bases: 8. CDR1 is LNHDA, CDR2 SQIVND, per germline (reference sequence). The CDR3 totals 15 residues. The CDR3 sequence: CASSSWDRENQPQHF. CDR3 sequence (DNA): TGTGCCAGTAGTTCTTGGGACAGAGAGAATCAGCCCCAGCATTTT.

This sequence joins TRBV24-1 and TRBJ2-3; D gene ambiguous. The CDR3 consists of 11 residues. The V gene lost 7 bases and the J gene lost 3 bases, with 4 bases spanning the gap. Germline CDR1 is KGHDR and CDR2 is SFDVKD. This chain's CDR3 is CATSLTDTQYF. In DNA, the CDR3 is TGTGCCACCAGCCTAACAGATACGCAGTATTTT.

The CDR3 is CASSPQAGAPTDTQYF. For the CDR3, the DNA is TGTGCCAGCAGCCCCCAAGCGGGAGCCCCCACAGATACGCAGTATTTT. The V and J genes are TRBV9 and TRBJ2-3, with 8 bases fitting TRBD2. Germline V lookup: CDR1 SGDLS, CDR2 YYNGEE. The CDR3 covers 16 residues. J was trimmed by 2 bases and V by 4 bases; bases with no gene match: 9. The full variable domain, with the rest looked up from reference TRBV9 and TRBJ2-3, is DSGVTQTPKHLITATGQRVTLRCSPRSGDLSVYWYQQSLDQGLQFLIQYYNGEERAKGNILERFSAQQFPDLHSELNLSSLELGDSALYFCASSPQAGAPTDTQYFGPGTRLTVL.

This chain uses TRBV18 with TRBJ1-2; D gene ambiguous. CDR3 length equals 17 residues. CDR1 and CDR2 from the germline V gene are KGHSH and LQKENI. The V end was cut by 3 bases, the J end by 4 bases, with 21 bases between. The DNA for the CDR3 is TGTGCCAGCTCACCCTTAGCGGGAGAAGACACCTCCTATGGCTACACCTTC. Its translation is CASSPLAGEDTSYGYTF.

The CDR3 DNA is TGTGCCAGCAGCAAAGGGACAGGGGCCACTAGAGATACGCAGTATTTT. Its translation: CASSKGTGATRDTQYF. V usage is TRBV21-1 and J usage is TRBJ2-3; TRBD1, the table's D call, lacks a check against the DNA. TRBV21-1 is tagged as a pseudogene. The CDR3 has 16 residues.

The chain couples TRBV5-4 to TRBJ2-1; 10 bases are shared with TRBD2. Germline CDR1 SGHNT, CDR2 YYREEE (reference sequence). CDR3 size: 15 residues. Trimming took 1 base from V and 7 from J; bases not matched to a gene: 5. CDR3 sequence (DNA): TGTGCCAGCAGCTTGCTAGCGGGAGCTCGTAATGAGCAGTTCTTC. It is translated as CASSLLAGARNEQFF.

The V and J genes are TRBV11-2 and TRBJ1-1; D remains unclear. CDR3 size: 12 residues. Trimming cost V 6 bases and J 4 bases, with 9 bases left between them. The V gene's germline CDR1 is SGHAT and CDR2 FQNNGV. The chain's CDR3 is CASSLPGTEAFF. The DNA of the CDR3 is TGTGCCAGCAGTCTCCCGGGCACTGAAGCTTTCTTT.

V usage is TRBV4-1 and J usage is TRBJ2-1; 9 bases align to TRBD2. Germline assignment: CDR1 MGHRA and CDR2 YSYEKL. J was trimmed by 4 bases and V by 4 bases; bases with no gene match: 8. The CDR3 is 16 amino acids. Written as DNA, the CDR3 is TGCGCCAGCAGCCCTCGAAAGGCGGGAGGGTACAATGAGCAGTTCTTC. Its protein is CASSPRKAGGYNEQFF.

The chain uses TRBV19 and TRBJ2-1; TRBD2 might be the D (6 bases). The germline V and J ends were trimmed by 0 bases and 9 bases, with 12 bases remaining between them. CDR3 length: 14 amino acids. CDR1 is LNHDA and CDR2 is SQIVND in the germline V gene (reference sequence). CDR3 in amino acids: CASSIELVGGEQFF. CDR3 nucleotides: TGTGCCAGTAGTATAGAACTTGTGGGAGGTGAGCAGTTCTTC.

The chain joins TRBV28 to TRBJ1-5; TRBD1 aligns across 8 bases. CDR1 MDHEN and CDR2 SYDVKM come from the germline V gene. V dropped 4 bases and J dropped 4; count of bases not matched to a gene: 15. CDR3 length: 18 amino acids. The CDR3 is CASSSYYQGAQGNQPQHF. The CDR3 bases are TGTGCCAGCAGTTCTTATTACCAGGGGGCCCAGGGGAATCAGCCCCAGCATTTT.

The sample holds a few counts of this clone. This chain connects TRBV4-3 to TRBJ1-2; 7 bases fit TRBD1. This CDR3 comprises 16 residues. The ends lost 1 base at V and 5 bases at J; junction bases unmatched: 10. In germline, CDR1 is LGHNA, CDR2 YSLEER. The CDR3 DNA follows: TGCGCCAGCAGCCAAGCGGCGACAGGGAGATGGTATGGCTACACCTTC. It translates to CASSQAATGRWYGYTF.

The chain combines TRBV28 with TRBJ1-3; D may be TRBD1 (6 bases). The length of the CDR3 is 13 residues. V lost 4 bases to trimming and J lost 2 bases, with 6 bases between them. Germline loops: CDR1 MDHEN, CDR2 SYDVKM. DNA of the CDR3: TGTGCCAGCAGTTCAGGGGCTGGAAACACCATATATTTT. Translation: CASSSGAGNTIYF.

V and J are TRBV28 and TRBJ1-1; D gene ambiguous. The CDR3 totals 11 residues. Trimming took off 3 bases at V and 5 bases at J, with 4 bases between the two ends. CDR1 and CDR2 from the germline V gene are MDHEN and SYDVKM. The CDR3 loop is CASSLSTEAFF. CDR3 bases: TGTGCCAGCAGTTTGAGTACTGAAGCTTTCTTT. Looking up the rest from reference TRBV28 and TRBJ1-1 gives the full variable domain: DVKVTQSSRYLVKRTGEKVFLECVQDMDHENMFWYRQDPGLGLRLIYFSYDVKMKEKGDIPEGYSVSREKKERFSLILESASTNQTSMYLCASSLSTEAFFGQGTRLTVV.

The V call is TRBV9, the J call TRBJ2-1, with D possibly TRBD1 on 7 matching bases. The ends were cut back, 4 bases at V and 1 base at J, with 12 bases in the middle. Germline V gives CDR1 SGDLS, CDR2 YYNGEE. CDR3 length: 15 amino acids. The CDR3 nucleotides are TGTGCCAGCAGCTCAGGGGGGACATCCTACAATGAGCAGTTCTTC. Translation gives CASSSGGTSYNEQFF.

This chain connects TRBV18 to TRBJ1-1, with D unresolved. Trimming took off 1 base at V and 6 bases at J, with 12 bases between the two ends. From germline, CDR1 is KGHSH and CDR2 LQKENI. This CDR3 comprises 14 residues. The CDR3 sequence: CASSPHPEYPEAFF. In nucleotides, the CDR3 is TGTGCCAGCTCACCACATCCCGAGTACCCTGAAGCTTTCTTT.